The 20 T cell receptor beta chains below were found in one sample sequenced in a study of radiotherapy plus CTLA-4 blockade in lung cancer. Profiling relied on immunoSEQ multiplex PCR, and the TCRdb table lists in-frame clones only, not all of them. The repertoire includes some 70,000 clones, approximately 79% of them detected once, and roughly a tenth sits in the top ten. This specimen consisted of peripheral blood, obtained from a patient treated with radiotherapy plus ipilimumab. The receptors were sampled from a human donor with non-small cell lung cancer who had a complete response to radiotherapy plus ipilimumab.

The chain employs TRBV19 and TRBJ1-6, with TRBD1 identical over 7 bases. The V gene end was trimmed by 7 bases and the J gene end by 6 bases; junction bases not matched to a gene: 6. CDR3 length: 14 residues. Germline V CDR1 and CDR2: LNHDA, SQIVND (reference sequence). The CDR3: CASTPGGFNSPLHF. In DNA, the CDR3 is TGTGCCAGTACCCCAGGGGGGTTTAATTCACCCCTCCACTTT.

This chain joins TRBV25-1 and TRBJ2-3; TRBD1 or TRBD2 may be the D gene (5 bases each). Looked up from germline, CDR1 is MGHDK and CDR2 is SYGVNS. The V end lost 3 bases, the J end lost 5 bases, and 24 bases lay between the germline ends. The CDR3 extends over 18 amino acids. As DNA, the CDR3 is TGTGCCAGCAGTGATCCGCAGGGTGTCCGGAGTGAGGGAGATACGCAGTATTTT. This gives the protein CASSDPQGVRSEGDTQYF.

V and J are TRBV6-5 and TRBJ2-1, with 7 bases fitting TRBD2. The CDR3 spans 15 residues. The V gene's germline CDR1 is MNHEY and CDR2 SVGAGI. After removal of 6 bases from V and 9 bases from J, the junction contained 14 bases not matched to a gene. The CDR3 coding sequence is TGTGCCAGCAGCACTACGAAAGGGAGGGTTGGTGAGCAGTTCTTC. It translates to CASSTTKGRVGEQFF.

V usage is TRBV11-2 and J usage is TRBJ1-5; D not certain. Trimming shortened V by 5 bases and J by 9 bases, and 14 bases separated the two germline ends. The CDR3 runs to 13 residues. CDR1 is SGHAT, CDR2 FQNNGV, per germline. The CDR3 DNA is TGTGCCAGCAGCCCGGATTCGCAATTGCCCCAGCATTTT. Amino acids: CASSPDSQLPQHF.

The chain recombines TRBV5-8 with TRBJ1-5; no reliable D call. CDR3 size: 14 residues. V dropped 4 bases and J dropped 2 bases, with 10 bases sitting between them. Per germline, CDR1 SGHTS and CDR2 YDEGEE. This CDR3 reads CASSDRAGNQPQHF. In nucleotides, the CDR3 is TGTGCCAGCAGCGACCGGGCAGGCAATCAGCCCCAGCATTTT.

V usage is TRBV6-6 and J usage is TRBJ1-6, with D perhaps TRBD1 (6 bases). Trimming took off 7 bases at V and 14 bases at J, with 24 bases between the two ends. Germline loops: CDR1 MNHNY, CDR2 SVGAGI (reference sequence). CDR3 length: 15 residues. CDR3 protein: CASISGGGGGGSLHF. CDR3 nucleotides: TGTGCCAGCATCTCTGGAGGGGGAGGAGGGGGATCCCTCCACTTT.

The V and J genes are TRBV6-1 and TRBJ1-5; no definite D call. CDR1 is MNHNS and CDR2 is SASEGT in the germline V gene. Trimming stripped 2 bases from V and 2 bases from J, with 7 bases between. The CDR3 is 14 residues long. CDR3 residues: CASSENPGNQPQHF. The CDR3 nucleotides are TGTGCCAGCAGTGAAAACCCCGGCAATCAGCCCCAGCATTTT.

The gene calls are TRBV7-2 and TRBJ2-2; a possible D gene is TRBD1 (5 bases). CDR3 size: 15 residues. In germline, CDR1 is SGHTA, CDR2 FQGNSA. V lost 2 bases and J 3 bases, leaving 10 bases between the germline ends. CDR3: CASSLQDTYTGELFF. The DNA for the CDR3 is TGTGCCAGCAGCTTACAGGACACATACACCGGGGAGCTGTTTTTT.

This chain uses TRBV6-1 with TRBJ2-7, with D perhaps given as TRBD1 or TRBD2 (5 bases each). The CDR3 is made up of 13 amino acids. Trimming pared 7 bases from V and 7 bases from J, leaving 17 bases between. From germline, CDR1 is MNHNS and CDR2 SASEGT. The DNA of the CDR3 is TGTGCCAGCACCGGGACCGTCGACGGGGAGCAGTACGTC. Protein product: CASTGTVDGEQYV.

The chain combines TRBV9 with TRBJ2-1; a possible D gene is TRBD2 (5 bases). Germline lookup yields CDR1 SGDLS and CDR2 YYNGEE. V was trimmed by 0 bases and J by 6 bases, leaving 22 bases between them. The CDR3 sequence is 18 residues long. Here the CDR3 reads CASSVGRSGLAVGNEQFF. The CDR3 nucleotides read TGTGCCAGCAGCGTAGGGAGATCAGGCCTAGCTGTGGGCAATGAGCAGTTCTTC.

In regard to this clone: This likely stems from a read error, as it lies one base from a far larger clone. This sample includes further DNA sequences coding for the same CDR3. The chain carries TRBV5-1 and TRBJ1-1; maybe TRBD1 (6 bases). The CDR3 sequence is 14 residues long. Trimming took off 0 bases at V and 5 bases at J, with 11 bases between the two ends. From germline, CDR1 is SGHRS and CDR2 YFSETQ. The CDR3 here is CASSLEGGGTEAFF. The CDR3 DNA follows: TGCGCCAGCAGCTTGGAGGGGGGCGGGACTGAAGCTTTCTTT.

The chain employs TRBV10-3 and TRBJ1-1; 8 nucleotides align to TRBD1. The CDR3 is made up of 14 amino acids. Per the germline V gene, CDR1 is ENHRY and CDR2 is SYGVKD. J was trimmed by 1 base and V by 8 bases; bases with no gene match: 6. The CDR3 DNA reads TGTGCCATCTCGGGACAGGCCTCGAACACTGAAGCTTTCTTT. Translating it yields CAISGQASNTEAFF.

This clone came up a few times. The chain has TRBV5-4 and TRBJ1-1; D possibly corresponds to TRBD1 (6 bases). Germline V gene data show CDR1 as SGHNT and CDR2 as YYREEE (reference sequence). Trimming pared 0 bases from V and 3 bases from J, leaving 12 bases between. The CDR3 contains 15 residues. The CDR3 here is CASSLGWGRDTEAFF. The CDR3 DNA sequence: TGTGCCAGCAGCTTGGGTTGGGGGCGGGACACTGAAGCTTTCTTT.

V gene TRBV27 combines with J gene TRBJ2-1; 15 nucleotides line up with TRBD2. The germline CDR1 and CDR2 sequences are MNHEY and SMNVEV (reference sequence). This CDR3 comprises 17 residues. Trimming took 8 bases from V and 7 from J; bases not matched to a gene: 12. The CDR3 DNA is TGTGCCAGCCTCGCGAGGCCGGGACTAGCGGGAGGAAATGAGCAGTTCTTC. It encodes CASLARPGLAGGNEQFF.

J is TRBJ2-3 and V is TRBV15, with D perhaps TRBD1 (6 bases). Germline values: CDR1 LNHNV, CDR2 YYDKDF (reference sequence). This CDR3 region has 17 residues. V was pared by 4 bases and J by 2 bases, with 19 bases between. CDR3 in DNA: TGTGCCACCAGCACGTTACAGGGAAGCCTCCCCACAGATACGCAGTATTTT. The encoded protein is CATSTLQGSLPTDTQYF.

The CDR3 region is CASSLANNQPQHF. In DNA, the CDR3 is TGTGCCAGCAGCTTAGCTAACAATCAGCCCCAGCATTTT. The rearrangement uses TRBV7-6 and TRBJ1-5; D gene ambiguous. Germline V lookup: CDR1 SGHVS, CDR2 FNYEAQ. Trimming took off 0 bases at V and 3 bases at J, with 3 bases between the two ends. The CDR3 is 13 amino acids.

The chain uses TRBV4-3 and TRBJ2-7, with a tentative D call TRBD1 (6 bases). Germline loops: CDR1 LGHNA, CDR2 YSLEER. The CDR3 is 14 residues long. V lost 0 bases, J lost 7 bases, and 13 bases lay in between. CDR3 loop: CASSQDLGAREQYV. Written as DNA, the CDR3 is TGCGCCAGCAGCCAAGATCTGGGGGCGCGGGAGCAGTACGTC.

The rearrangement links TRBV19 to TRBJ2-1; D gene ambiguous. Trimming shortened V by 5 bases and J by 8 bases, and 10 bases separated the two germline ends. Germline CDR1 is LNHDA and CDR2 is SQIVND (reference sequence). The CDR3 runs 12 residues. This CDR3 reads CASSVVGYEQFF. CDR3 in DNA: TGTGCCAGTAGTGTAGTGGGCTATGAGCAGTTCTTC.

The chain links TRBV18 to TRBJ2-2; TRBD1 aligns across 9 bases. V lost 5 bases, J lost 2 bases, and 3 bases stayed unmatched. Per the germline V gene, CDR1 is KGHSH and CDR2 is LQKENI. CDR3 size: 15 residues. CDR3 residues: CASSVGQGNTGELFF. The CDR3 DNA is TGTGCCAGCTCAGTGGGACAGGGAAACACCGGGGAGCTGTTTTTT.

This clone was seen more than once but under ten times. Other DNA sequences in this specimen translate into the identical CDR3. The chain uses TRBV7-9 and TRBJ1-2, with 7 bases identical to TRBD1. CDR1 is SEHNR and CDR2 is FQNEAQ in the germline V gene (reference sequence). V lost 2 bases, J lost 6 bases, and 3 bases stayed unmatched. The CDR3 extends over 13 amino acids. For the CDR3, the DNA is TGTGCCAGCAGCTTAACCAGGGGGGATGGCTACACCTTC. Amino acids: CASSLTRGDGYTF.